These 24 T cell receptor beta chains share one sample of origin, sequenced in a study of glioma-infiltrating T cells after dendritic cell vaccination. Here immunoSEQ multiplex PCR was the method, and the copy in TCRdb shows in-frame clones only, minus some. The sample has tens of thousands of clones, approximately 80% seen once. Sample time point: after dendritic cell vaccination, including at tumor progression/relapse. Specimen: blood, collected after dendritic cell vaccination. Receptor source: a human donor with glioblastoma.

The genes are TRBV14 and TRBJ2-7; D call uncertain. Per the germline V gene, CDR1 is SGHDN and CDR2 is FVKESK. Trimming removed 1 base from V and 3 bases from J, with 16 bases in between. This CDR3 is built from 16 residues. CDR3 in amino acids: CASSQVEAYYLYEQYF. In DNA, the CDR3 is TGTGCCAGCAGCCAAGTCGAGGCCTATTACCTCTACGAGCAGTACTTC.

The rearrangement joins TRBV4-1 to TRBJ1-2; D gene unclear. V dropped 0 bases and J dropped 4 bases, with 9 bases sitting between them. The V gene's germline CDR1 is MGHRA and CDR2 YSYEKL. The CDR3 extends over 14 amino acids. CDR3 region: CASSQDTTFYGYTF. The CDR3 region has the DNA TGCGCCAGCAGCCAAGATACTACATTCTATGGCTACACCTTC.

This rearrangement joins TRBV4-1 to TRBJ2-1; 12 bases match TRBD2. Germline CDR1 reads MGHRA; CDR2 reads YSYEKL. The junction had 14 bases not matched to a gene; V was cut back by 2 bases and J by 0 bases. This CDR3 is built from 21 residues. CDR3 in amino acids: CASSQRRTSGTARNSYNEQFF. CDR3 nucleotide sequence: TGCGCCAGCAGCCAAAGACGGACTAGCGGGACAGCCAGAAACTCCTACAATGAGCAGTTCTTC.

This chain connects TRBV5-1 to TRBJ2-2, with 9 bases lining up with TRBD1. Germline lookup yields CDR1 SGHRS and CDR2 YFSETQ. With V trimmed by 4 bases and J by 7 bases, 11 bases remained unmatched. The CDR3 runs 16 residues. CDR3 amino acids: CASSLNHRGLGGELFF. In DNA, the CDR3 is TGCGCCAGCAGCCTTAACCACAGGGGGCTGGGCGGGGAGCTGTTTTTT.

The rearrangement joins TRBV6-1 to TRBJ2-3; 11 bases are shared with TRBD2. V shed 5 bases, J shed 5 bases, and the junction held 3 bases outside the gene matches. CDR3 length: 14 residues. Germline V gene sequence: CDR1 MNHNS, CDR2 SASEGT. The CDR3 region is CASSPTSGGDTQYF. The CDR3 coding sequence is TGTGCCAGCAGTCCTACTAGCGGGGGAGATACGCAGTATTTT.

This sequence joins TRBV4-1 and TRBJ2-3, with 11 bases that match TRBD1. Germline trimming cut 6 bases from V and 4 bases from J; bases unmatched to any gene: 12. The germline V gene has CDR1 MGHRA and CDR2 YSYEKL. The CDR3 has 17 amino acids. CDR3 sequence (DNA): TGCGCCAGCAGTCAACCCCTCCGGGACAGGGGGGCAGATACGCAGTATTTT. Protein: CASSQPLRDRGADTQYF.

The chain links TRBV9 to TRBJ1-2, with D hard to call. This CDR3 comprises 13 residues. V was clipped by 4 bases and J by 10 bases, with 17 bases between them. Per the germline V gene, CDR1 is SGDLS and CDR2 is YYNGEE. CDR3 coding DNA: TGTGCCAGCAGCTCCCGAGACTGGCTCACCTACACCTTC. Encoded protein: CASSSRDWLTYTF. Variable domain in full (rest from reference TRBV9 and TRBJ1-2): DSGVTQTPKHLITATGQRVTLRCSPRSGDLSVYWYQQSLDQGLQFLIQYYNGEERAKGNILERFSAQQFPDLHSELNLSSLELGDSALYFCASSSRDWLTYTFGSGTRLTVV.

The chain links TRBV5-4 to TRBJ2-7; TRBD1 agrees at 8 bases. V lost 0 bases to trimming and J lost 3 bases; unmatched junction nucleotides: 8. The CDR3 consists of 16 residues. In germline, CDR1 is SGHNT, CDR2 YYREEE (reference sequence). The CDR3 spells CASSLGGGTGNYEQYF. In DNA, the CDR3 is TGTGCCAGCAGCTTGGGAGGTGGGACAGGAAACTACGAGCAGTACTTC.

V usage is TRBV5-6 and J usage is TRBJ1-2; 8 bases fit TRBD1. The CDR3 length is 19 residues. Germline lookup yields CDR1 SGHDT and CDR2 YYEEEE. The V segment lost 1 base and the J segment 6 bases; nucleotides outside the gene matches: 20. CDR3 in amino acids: CASSLFEGSRQGIRDGYTF. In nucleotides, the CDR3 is TGTGCCAGCAGCTTGTTCGAAGGGAGTAGACAGGGGATTAGGGATGGCTACACCTTC.

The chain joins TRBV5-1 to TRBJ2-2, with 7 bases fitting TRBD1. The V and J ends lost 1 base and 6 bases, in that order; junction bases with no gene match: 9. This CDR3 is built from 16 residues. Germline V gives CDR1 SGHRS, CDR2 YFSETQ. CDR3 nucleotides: TGCGCCAGCAGCTTGTTTCCGACAGGGTCGGCCGGGGAGCTGTTTTTT. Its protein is CASSLFPTGSAGELFF.

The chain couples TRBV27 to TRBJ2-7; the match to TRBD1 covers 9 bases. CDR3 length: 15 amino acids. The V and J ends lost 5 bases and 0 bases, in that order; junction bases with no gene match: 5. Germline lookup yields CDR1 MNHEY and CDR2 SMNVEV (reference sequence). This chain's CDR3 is CASSQGTGSSYEQYF. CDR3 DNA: TGTGCCAGCAGTCAGGGGACAGGGAGCTCCTACGAGCAGTACTTC.

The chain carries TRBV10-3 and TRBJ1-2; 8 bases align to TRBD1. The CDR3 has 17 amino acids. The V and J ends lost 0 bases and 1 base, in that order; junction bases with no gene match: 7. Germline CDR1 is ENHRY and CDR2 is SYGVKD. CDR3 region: CAISESRGDRINYGYTF. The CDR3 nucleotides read TGTGCCATCAGTGAGTCGAGGGGGGACAGGATTAACTATGGCTACACCTTC.

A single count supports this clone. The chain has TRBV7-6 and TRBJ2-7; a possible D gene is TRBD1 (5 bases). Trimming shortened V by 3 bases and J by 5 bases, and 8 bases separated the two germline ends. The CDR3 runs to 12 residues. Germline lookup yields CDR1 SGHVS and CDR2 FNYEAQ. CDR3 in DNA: TGTGCCAGCAGCTTCAGGGTGGACGAGCAGTACTTC. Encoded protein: CASSFRVDEQYF.

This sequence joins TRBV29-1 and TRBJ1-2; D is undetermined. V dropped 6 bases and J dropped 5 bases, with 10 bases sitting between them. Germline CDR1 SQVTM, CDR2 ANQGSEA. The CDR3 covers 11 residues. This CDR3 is CSVEGRYGYTF. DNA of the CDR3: TGCAGCGTGGAGGGCCGGTATGGCTACACCTTC.

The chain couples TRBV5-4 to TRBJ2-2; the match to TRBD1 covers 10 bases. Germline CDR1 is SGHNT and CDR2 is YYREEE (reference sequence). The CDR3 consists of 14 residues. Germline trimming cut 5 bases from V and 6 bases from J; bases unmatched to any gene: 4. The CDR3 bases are TGTGCCAGCAGGTCGGGACAGGGGTCCGGGGAGCTGTTTTTT. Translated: CASRSGQGSGELFF.

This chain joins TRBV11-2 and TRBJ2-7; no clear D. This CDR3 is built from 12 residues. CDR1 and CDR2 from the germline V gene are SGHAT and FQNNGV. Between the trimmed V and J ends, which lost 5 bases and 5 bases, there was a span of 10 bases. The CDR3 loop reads CASSLQPNEQYF. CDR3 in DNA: TGTGCCAGCAGCCTGCAACCTAACGAGCAGTACTTC. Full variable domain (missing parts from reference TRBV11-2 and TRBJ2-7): EAGVAQSPRYKIIEKRQSVAFWCNPISGHATLYWYQQILGQGPKLLIQFQNNGVVDDSQLPKDRFSAERLKGVDSTLKIQPAKLEDSAVYLCASSLQPNEQYFGPGTRLTVT.

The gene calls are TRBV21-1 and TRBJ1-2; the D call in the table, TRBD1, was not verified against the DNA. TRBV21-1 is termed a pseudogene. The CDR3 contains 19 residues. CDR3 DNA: TGTGCCAGCAGGAAAGGCCCCAGCAGGGGTCTTTGTGCTAACTATGGCTACACCTTC. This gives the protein CASRKGPSRGLCANYGYTF.

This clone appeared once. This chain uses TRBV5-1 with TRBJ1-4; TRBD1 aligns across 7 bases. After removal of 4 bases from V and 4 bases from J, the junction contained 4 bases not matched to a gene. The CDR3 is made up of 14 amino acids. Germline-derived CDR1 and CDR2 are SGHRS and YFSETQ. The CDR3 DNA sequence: TGCGCCAGCAGCCCGGGACAGATTAATGAAAAACTGTTTTTT. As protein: CASSPGQINEKLFF.

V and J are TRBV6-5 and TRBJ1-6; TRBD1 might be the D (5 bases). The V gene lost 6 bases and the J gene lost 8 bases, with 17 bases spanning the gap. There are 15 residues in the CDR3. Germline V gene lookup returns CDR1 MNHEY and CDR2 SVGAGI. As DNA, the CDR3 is TGTGCCAGCAGACCGAGGCCAGGGATAGATTCACCCCTCCACTTT. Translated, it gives CASRPRPGIDSPLHF.

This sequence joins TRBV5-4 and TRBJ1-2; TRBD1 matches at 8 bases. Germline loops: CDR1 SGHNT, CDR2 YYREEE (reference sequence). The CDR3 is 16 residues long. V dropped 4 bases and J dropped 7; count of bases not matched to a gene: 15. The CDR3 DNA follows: TGTGCCAGCAGCAGGCGGACAGGGCAGCCAACTGTTGGCTACACCTTC. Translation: CASSRRTGQPTVGYTF.

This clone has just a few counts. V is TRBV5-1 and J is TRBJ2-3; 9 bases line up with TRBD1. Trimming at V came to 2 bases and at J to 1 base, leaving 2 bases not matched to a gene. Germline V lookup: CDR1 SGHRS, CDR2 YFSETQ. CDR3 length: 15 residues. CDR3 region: CASSFWTGGTDTQYF. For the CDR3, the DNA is TGCGCCAGCAGCTTCTGGACAGGGGGCACAGATACGCAGTATTTT.

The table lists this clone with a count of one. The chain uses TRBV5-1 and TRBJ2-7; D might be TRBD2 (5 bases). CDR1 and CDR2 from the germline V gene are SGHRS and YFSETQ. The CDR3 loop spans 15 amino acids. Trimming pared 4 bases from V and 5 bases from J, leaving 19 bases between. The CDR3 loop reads CASSPTVAGRNEQYF. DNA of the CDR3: TGCGCCAGCAGCCCCACAGTTGCGGGCCGGAACGAGCAGTACTTC.

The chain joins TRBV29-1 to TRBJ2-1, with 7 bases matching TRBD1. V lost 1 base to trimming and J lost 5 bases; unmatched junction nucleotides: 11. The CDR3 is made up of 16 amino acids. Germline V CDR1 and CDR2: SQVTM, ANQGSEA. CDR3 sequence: CSVEGGDRAINNEQFF. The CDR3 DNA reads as TGCAGCGTTGAAGGGGGAGACAGGGCTATTAACAATGAGCAGTTCTTC.

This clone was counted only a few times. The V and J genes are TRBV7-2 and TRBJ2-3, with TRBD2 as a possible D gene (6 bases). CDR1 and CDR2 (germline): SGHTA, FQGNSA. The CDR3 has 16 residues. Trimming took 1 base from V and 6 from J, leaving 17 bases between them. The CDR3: CASSLGDFFSPDTQYF. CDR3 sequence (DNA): TGTGCCAGCAGCTTAGGGGACTTTTTTTCCCCCGATACGCAGTATTTT.